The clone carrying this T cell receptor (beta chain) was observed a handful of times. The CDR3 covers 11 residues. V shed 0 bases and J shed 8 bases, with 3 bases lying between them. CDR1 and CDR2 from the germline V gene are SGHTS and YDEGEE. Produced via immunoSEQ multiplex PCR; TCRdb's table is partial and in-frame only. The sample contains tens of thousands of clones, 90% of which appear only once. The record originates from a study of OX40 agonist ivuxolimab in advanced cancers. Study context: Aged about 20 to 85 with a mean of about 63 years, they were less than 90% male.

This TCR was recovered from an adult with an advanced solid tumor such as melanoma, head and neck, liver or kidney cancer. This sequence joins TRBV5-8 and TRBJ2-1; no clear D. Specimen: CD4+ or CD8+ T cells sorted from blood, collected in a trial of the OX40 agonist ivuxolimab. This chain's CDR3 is CASSLVDEQFF. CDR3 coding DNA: TGTGCCAGCAGCTTGGTTGATGAGCAGTTCTTC.